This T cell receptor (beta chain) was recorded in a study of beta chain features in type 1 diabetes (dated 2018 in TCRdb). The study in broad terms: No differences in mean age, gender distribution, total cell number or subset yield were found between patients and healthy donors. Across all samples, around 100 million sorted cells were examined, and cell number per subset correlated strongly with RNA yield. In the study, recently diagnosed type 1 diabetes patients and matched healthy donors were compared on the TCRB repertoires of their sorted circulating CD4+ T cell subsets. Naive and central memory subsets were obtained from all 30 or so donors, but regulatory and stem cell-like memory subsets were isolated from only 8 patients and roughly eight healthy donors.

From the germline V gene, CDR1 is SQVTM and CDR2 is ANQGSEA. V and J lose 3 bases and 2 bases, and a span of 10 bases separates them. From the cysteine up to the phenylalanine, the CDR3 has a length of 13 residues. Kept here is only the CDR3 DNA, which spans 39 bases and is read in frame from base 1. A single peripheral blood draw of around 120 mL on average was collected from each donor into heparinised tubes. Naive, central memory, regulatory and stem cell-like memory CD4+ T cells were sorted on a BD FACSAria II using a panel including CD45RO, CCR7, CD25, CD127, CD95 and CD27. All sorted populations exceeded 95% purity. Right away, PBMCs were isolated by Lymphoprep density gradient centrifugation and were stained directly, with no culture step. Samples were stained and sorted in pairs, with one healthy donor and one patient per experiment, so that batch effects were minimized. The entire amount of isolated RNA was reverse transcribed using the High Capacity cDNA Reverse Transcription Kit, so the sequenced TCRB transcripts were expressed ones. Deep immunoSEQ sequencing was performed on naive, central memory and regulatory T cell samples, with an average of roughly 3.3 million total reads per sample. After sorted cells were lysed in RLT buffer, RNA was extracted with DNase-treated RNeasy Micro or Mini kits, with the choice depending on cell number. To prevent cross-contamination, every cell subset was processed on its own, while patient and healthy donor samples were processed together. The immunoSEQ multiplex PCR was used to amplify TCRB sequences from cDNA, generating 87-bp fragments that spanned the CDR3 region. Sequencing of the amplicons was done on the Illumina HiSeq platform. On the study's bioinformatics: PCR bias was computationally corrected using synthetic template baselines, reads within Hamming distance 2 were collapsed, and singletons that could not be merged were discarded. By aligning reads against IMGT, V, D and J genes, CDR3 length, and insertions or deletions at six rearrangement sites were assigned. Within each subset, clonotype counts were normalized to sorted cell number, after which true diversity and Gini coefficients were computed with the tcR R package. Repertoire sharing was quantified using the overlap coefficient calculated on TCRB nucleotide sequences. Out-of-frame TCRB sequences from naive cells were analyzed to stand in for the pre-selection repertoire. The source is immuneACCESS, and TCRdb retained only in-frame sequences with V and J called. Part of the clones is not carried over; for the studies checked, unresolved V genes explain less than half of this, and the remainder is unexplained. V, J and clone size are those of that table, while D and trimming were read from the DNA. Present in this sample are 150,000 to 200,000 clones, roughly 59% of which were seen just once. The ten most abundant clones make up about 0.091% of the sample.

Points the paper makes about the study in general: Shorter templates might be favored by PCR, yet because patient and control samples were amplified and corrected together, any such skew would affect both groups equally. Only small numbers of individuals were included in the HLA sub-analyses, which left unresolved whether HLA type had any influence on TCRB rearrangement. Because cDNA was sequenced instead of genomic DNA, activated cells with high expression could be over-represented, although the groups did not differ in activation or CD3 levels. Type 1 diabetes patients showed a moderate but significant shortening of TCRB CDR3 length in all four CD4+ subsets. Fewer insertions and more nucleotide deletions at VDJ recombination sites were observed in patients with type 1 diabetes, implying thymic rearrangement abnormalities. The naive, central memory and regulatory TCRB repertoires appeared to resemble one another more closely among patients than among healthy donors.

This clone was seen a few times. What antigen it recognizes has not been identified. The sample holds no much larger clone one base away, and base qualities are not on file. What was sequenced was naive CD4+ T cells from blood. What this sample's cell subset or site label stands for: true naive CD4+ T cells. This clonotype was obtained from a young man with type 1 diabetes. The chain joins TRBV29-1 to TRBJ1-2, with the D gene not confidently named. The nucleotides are TGCAGCGTTGAGGAGAATTGGAACTATGGCTACACCTTC. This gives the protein CSVEENWNYGYTF.